The rows below give T cell receptor beta chains drawn from one sample of a study of blood T cell repertoires in COVID-19. Clones were sequenced by immunoSEQ multiplex PCR, and TCRdb holds only the in-frame ones, with some missing. The table shows 150,000 to 200,000 clones, with more than 70% occurring only once. The sequencing sample was made of peripheral blood. These receptors all stem from a man in his 60s with acute or convalescent COVID-19. Both conserved end residues are part of each CDR3. Each record gives: clone size, V gene, J gene, CDR3 protein. Clone size is stated in some rows and not others, as once, few, many or a class when expanded.

clone_size: -; v_call: TRBV18; j_call: TRBJ1-5; cdr3_aa: CASSQDRMPQPQHF
clone_size: -; v_call: TRBV24-1; j_call: TRBJ2-5; cdr3_aa: CATSGGTYQETQYF
clone_size: -; v_call: TRBV27; j_call: TRBJ2-1; cdr3_aa: CASIPRSSYNEQFF
clone_size: -; v_call: TRBV7-6; j_call: TRBJ2-7; cdr3_aa: CASSLYTGTGPSYEQYF
clone_size: once; v_call: TRBV6-5; j_call: TRBJ2-3; cdr3_aa: CASSSTGADTQYF
clone_size: -; v_call: TRBV7-3; j_call: TRBJ2-7; cdr3_aa: CASSLNGGYEQYF
clone_size: -; v_call: TRBV7-7; j_call: TRBJ2-7; cdr3_aa: CASSLLDKSEQYF
clone_size: -; v_call: TRBV5-1; j_call: TRBJ2-2; cdr3_aa: CASSHNSGVGTGELFF
clone_size: -; v_call: TRBV2; j_call: TRBJ1-1; cdr3_aa: CASSEFGRNTEAFF
clone_size: -; v_call: TRBV29-1; j_call: TRBJ2-7; cdr3_aa: CSVGRSSYEQYF
clone_size: once; v_call: TRBV7-9; j_call: TRBJ1-5; cdr3_aa: CASSLGWGGGQPQHF
clone_size: -; v_call: TRBV18; j_call: TRBJ2-4; cdr3_aa: CASSPPNRDIQYF
clone_size: -; v_call: TRBV5-1; j_call: TRBJ1-6; cdr3_aa: CASSLGERLNSPLHF
clone_size: -; v_call: TRBV30; j_call: TRBJ2-2; cdr3_aa: CAWTVTNTGELFF
clone_size: -; v_call: TRBV3-1/TRBV3-2; j_call: TRBJ1-3; cdr3_aa: CASSQLGNTIYF
clone_size: -; v_call: TRBV5-1; j_call: TRBJ2-5; cdr3_aa: CASRLPGQGVSGTQYF
clone_size: -; v_call: TRBV2; j_call: TRBJ2-5; cdr3_aa: CASSEIRAGRQTQYF
clone_size: -; v_call: TRBV7-3; j_call: TRBJ2-7; cdr3_aa: CASSLIGGSGGSYEQYF
clone_size: -; v_call: TRBV7-6; j_call: TRBJ2-7; cdr3_aa: CASSFNPLGDTSYEQYF
clone_size: -; v_call: TRBV4-1; j_call: TRBJ1-1; cdr3_aa: CASMIRAGGTEAFF
clone_size: -; v_call: TRBV30; j_call: TRBJ1-3; cdr3_aa: CAWSLEPHAGGLFSGNTIYF
clone_size: -; v_call: TRBV10-3; j_call: TRBJ1-3; cdr3_aa: CASSYSGNTIYF
clone_size: -; v_call: TRBV10-3; j_call: TRBJ2-3; cdr3_aa: CAISGIAGGGDTQYF
clone_size: -; v_call: TRBV6-5; j_call: TRBJ1-5; cdr3_aa: CASSYSTGGNQPQHF
clone_size: -; v_call: TRBV2; j_call: TRBJ1-4; cdr3_aa: CASSTRGLTNEKLFF
clone_size: -; v_call: TRBV7-9; j_call: TRBJ1-2; cdr3_aa: CASSLDLDRNYGYTF